Below are 13 T cell receptor beta chains sequenced from a single sample in a study of cytomegalovirus exposure and HLA in healthy donors. The assay was immunoSEQ multiplex PCR, and TCRdb's table has in-frame clones only and misses some. The profile shows about 63,000 clones, around 90% of them singletons. Source material: PBMCs. Every receptor here comes from a woman aged 18 to 35 in good health and CMV-seronegative.

The V gene is TRBV27, the J gene TRBJ2-7; 9 bases line up with TRBD2. V trimming: 3 bases; J trimming: 0 bases; junction bases outside the gene matches: 0. The CDR3 is made up of 14 amino acids. Germline CDR1 and CDR2: MNHEY and SMNVEV (reference sequence). The CDR3 is CASSFSGGSYEQYF. DNA for the CDR3: TGTGCCAGCAGTTTTAGCGGGGGCTCCTACGAGCAGTACTTC.

This clone occurred once. The rearrangement links TRBV30 to TRBJ2-7; 11 bases are a match to TRBD2. From germline, CDR1 is GTSNPN and CDR2 SVGIG (reference sequence). This CDR3 has 14 amino acids. With 8 bases clipped from V and 3 bases from J, the junction kept 9 bases outside the gene matches. The CDR3 protein is CAGSRGTSGYEQYF. Here the CDR3 DNA reads TGTGCCGGATCGCGGGGGACTAGCGGCTACGAGCAGTACTTC.

The chain is built from TRBV27 and TRBJ1-2, with D unclear. Germline V gives CDR1 MNHEY, CDR2 SMNVEV (reference sequence). V shed 2 bases and J shed 4 bases, with 11 bases lying between them. This CDR3 region has 14 residues. The CDR3 spells CASSLIGVGYGYTF. CDR3 DNA: TGTGCCAGCAGTTTAATCGGGGTAGGCTATGGCTACACCTTC.

This clone was picked up one time. This sequence joins TRBV28 and TRBJ1-5; 7 bases match TRBD1. The CDR3 consists of 15 residues. CDR1 MDHEN and CDR2 SYDVKM come from the germline V gene. Unmatched junction bases numbered 7, after V lost 4 bases and J lost 4 bases. CDR3 nucleotide sequence: TGTGCCAGCAGTTCTTTGACAGGGACAAATCAGCCCCAGCATTTT. Its protein is CASSSLTGTNQPQHF.

This clone appeared once. V gene TRBV28 combines with J gene TRBJ2-7; possible D gene TRBD1, 5 bases. Trimming took off 3 bases at V and 3 bases at J, with 12 bases between the two ends. Germline CDR1 MDHEN, CDR2 SYDVKM. CDR3 size: 14 residues. The CDR3 nucleotides read TGTGCCAGCAGTTTTCTCGAACAGGACTACGAGCAGTACTTC. This sequence encodes CASSFLEQDYEQYF.

This clone has just one count. The germline gene is not matched at one end of the junction; a read error may be the cause. The same CDR3 can be traced to other DNA sequences in this sample. This chain connects TRBV14 to TRBJ1-1; tentatively, D is TRBD1 (5 bases). The germline V gene encodes CDR1 SGHDN and CDR2 FVKESK. This CDR3 is built from 14 residues. CDR3 amino acids: CASSLQAGRAEAFF. The CDR3 DNA sequence: TGTGCCAGCAGCCTACAAGCAGGGCGAGCTGAGGCTTTCTTT.

The J gene is TRBJ2-7, the V gene TRBV5-1, with a possible D match to TRBD2 (7 bases). Germline V gene sequence: CDR1 SGHRS, CDR2 YFSETQ. V was shortened by 1 base and J by 2 bases, with 25 bases between the two germline ends. CDR3 length: 19 residues. Here the CDR3 reads CASSLSVSFGGRRAYEQYF. In nucleotides, the CDR3 is TGCGCCAGCAGCTTGTCCGTATCCTTCGGGGGGCGCAGGGCCTACGAGCAGTACTTC.

The gene calls are TRBV27 and TRBJ2-7; D is perhaps TRBD1 (5 bases). Germline V lookup: CDR1 MNHEY, CDR2 SMNVEV (reference sequence). Trimming left V 2 bases short and J 5 bases short, with 10 bases between. CDR3 length equals 13 residues. The CDR3 region is CASSLGQGNEQYF. The CDR3 DNA reads TGTGCCAGCAGTTTAGGCCAGGGCAACGAGCAGTACTTC.

The sample holds a few counts of this clone. The V gene is TRBV28, the J gene TRBJ2-3, with 7 bases aligning to TRBD2. Per germline, CDR1 MDHEN and CDR2 SYDVKM. The V gene end was trimmed by 5 bases and the J gene end by 3 bases; junction bases not matched to a gene: 2. CDR3 length equals 13 residues. CDR3 in amino acids: CASSGGGTDTQYF. The CDR3 DNA reads as TGTGCCAGCAGTGGGGGGGGAACAGATACGCAGTATTTT.

The V call is TRBV4-2, the J call TRBJ1-2; D is uncertain. The V gene's germline CDR1 is LGHNA and CDR2 YNFKEQ. The CDR3 contains 16 residues. The germline V and J ends were trimmed by 0 bases and 5 bases, with 16 bases remaining between them. CDR3 residues: CASSQDRGRAEYGYTF. The CDR3 DNA sequence: TGTGCCAGCAGCCAAGATCGGGGAAGGGCAGAGTATGGCTACACCTTC.

This chain uses TRBV5-1 with TRBJ2-2; 12 nucleotides match TRBD2. CDR1 and CDR2 from the germline V gene are SGHRS and YFSETQ. After removal of 4 bases from V and 6 bases from J, the junction contained 7 bases not matched to a gene. The CDR3 has 16 amino acids. CDR3 residues: CASSTPGLAGSGELFF. The CDR3 DNA follows: TGCGCCAGCAGCACCCCGGGACTAGCGGGTTCCGGGGAGCTGTTTTTT.

This chain uses TRBV10-3 with TRBJ1-1; 8 bases match TRBD1. V lost 6 bases to trimming and J lost 0 bases; unmatched junction nucleotides: 3. Germline CDR1 reads ENHRY; CDR2 reads SYGVKD. The CDR3 length is 14 residues. CDR3 residues: CAIRDREMNTEAFF. The CDR3, as DNA: TGTGCCATCAGGGACAGGGAGATGAACACTGAAGCTTTCTTT.

The gene calls are TRBV15 and TRBJ1-5; D may be TRBD1 (6 bases). CDR1 and CDR2 from the germline V gene are LNHNV and YYDKDF (reference sequence). The CDR3 contains 14 residues. V was pared by 6 bases and J by 4 bases, with 13 bases between. CDR3 loop: CATSSEGENQPQHF. CDR3 DNA: TGTGCCACCAGTAGCGAGGGGGAAAATCAGCCCCAGCATTTT.